The 5 T cell receptor beta chains below were found in one sample sequenced in a study of CD8+CD57+ T cells in acquired aplastic anemia (dated by TCRdb to between 2017 and 2018). The sequencer listed for this sample is Illumina HiSeq 2000. Profiling of TCR beta VDJ combinations and CDR3 sequences used genomic DNA as the template. TCRdb applied fastp at Q25 and MiXCR to the public reads, then kept only in-frame beta chains. Rows with one shared CDR3 protein collapse into an entry with the most common genes and DNA. This sample comprises some 150,000 distinct CDR3 sequences, 41% of them detected only once. The leading ten clones occupy almost 8.5% of the sample. The sample was sorted CD4+, CD8+, or CD8+CD57+ T cells (not recorded which) from PBMCs. These receptors were collected from a human donor in good health, serving as a control.

This clonotype was seen ten or more times. V gene TRBV9 combines with J gene TRBJ2-2; D unresolved. In germline, CDR1 is SGDLS, CDR2 YYNGEE. Trimming took 0 bases from V and 3 from J, leaving 6 bases between them. The CDR3 covers 14 residues. In DNA form, the CDR3 reads TGTGCCAGCAGCGTAGGCTCGTACACCGGGGAGCTGTTTTTT. Its protein is CASSVGSYTGELFF.

The V call is TRBV19, the J call TRBJ2-2; 12 bases are a match to TRBD2. V trimming: 7 bases; J trimming: 4 bases; junction bases outside the gene matches: 4. The germline CDR1 and CDR2 sequences are LNHDA and SQIVND (reference sequence). The CDR3 totals 15 residues. CDR3 region: CASTGLAGATGELFF. The CDR3 bases are TGTGCCAGTACGGGACTAGCGGGCGCCACCGGGGAGCTGTTTTTT.

The V and J genes are TRBV5-6 and TRBJ1-2; no clear D gene. Germline CDR1 SGHDT, CDR2 YYEEEE. The V end lost 0 bases, the J end lost 5 bases, and 14 bases lay between the germline ends. The CDR3 sequence is 15 residues long. This chain's CDR3 is CASSLAVGGLYGYTF. In DNA, the CDR3 is TGTGCCAGCAGCTTGGCTGTTGGAGGGTTATATGGCTACACCTTC.

There are many counts of this clonotype. V usage is TRBV19 and J usage is TRBJ2-6; maybe TRBD2 (7 bases). V lost 7 bases to trimming and J lost 4 bases, with 17 bases between them. Germline assignment: CDR1 LNHDA and CDR2 SQIVND (reference sequence). The CDR3 runs to 16 residues. CDR3 amino acids: CASNGGQAFGANVLTF. The CDR3 bases are TGTGCCAGTAACGGGGGGCAGGCCTTCGGGGCCAACGTCCTGACTTTC.

This clonotype was recorded many times. DNA of the CDR3: TGTGCCAGCAGTTCCCGGACACCCCTCCACTTT. This encodes CASSSRTPLHF. The chain uses TRBV28 and TRBJ1-6; D not certain. Deletions cut 4 bases from V and 11 bases from J, with 6 bases between. CDR3 length: 11 amino acids. The germline V gene encodes CDR1 MDHEN and CDR2 SYDVKM.